A single sample is the source of the 28 T cell receptor beta chains below, sequenced in a study of T cell responses to AZD1222 COVID-19 vaccine. Sequenced by immunoSEQ multiplex PCR; TCRdb stores in-frame clones only, minus some. Of 120,000 or so clones detected, 90% appear once; the ten largest clones hold roughly 4.4%. This specimen consisted of peripheral blood, obtained on day 0 of MenACWY control vaccination. The receptors shown here come from an adult in good health.

The CDR3 bases are TGTGCCAGCAGCCAGACGATACGGGGGGCGGACTATGGCTACACCTTC. Translating it yields CASSQTIRGADYGYTF. The chain combines TRBV3-1 (or the pseudogene TRBV3-2) with TRBJ1-2; TRBD1 is a possible D gene (6 bases). V lost 3 bases and J 3 bases, leaving 17 bases between the germline ends. The germline V gene has CDR1 LGHDT and CDR2 YNNKEL (reference sequence). The CDR3 is 16 amino acids.

This chain joins TRBV2 and TRBJ2-7; 8 bases align to TRBD1. The CDR3 runs 18 residues. V shed 2 bases and J 2 bases; nucleotides not matched to a gene: 14. CDR1 is SNHLY and CDR2 is FYNNEI in the germline V gene. CDR3 sequence (DNA): TGTGCCAGCAGTGAAAATTTGGCAAGGGGACAGGCCCCCTACGAGCAGTACTTC. Translation gives CASSENLARGQAPYEQYF.

The rearrangement joins TRBV28 to TRBJ2-5, with D possibly matching TRBD1 (6 bases). The V and J ends lost 0 bases and 5 bases respectively, with 10 bases between them. CDR1 is MDHEN, CDR2 SYDVKM, per germline. The CDR3 extends over 14 amino acids. CDR3 nucleotide sequence: TGTGCCAGCAGTTTATGGGAAAGGGGGGAGACCCAGTACTTC. Translated: CASSLWERGETQYF. The whole variable domain, remainder taken from reference TRBV28 and TRBJ2-5, is DVKVTQSSRYLVKRTGEKVFLECVQDMDHENMFWYRQDPGLGLRLIYFSYDVKMKEKGDIPEGYSVSREKKERFSLILESASTNQTSMYLCASSLWERGETQYFGPGTRLLVL.

The V gene is TRBV10-1, the J gene TRBJ1-1; D gene uncertain. V shed 4 bases and J shed 1 base, with 7 bases lying between them. The CDR3 has 13 residues. Looked up from germline, CDR1 is WNHNN and CDR2 is SYGVQD (reference sequence). The CDR3 region is CASSVRENTEAFF. DNA of the CDR3: TGCGCCAGCAGTGTGCGGGAGAACACTGAAGCTTTCTTT.

J is TRBJ2-1 and V is TRBV27; 12 positions agree with TRBD2. The germline V gene encodes CDR1 MNHEY and CDR2 SMNVEV (reference sequence). This CDR3 contains 14 residues. V shed 8 bases, J shed 9 bases, and the junction held 8 bases outside the gene matches. In DNA, the CDR3 is TGTGCCAGCTTGACTAGCGGGAGAGGTGGTGAGCAGTTCTTC. Translated, it gives CASLTSGRGGEQFF.

The V gene is TRBV2, the J gene TRBJ1-5, with D maybe TRBD1 (5 bases). CDR1 is SNHLY and CDR2 is FYNNEI in the germline V gene. CDR3 length equals 14 residues. V was cut by 4 bases and J by 2 bases, with 9 bases left in between. The CDR3 DNA sequence: TGTGCCAGCAGTGCCAGGGAAGGCAATCAGCCCCAGCATTTT. It yields the protein CASSAREGNQPQHF. The complete variable domain, with remaining parts taken from reference TRBV2 and TRBJ1-5, reads EPEVTQTPSHQVTQMGQEVILRCVPISNHLYFYWYRQILGQKVEFLVSFYNNEISEKSEIFDDQFSVERPDGSNFTLKIRSTKLEDSAMYFCASSAREGNQPQHFGDGTRLSIL.

The chain recombines TRBV6-2 or TRBV6-3 with TRBJ1-5, with TRBD1 identical over 8 bases. CDR3 length: 13 amino acids. In germline, CDR1 is MNHEY, CDR2 SVGEGT. The ends lost 6 bases at V and 6 bases at J; junction bases unmatched: 4. CDR3 in amino acids: CASSGQGFQPQHF. In DNA form, the CDR3 reads TGTGCCAGCAGCGGACAGGGTTTTCAGCCCCAGCATTTT.

The J gene is TRBJ2-7, the V gene TRBV9, with D unclear. The CDR3 is made up of 14 amino acids. Germline V gives CDR1 SGDLS, CDR2 YYNGEE. Trimming cost V 0 bases and J 3 bases, with 10 bases left between them. Here the CDR3 reads CASSVGSSSYEQYF. CDR3 nucleotides: TGTGCCAGCAGCGTAGGTAGTAGCAGCTACGAGCAGTACTTC. Looking up the rest from reference TRBV9 and TRBJ2-7 gives the full variable domain: DSGVTQTPKHLITATGQRVTLRCSPRSGDLSVYWYQQSLDQGLQFLIQYYNGEERAKGNILERFSAQQFPDLHSELNLSSLELGDSALYFCASSVGSSSYEQYFGPGTRLTVT.

The CDR3 spells CASRALDKPYNEQFF. Written as DNA, the CDR3 is TGTGCCAGCAGGGCCTTAGATAAACCTTACAATGAGCAGTTCTTC. This chain connects TRBV14 to TRBJ2-1; D not certain. The germline V and J ends were trimmed by 6 bases and 4 bases, with 16 bases remaining between them. Germline CDR1 SGHDN, CDR2 FVKESK. The length of the CDR3 is 15 residues.

A single count supports this clone. The gene calls are TRBV7-3 and TRBJ2-7, with D tentatively TRBD1 (5 bases). Germline V gene data show CDR1 as SGHTA and CDR2 as FQGTGA. There are 13 residues in the CDR3. V was shortened by 1 base and J by 5 bases, with 9 bases between the two germline ends. The CDR3 DNA reads TGTGCCAGCAGCTTAAGAGTACAGGACGAGCAGTACTTC. Protein sequence: CASSLRVQDEQYF.

This clone has more than one count but fewer than ten. The chain is built from TRBV5-1 and TRBJ2-7, with 7 bases fitting TRBD1. Germline lookup yields CDR1 SGHRS and CDR2 YFSETQ. The junction had 3 bases not matched to a gene; V was cut back by 3 bases and J by 3 bases. CDR3 length: 13 amino acids. The CDR3, as DNA: TGCGCCAGCAGCTCGGGACAGCTCTACGAGCAGTACTTC. Residues: CASSSGQLYEQYF. Using reference TRBV5-1 and TRBJ2-7 for the parts outside the CDR3, the full variable domain is KAGVTQTPRYLIKTRGQQVTLSCSPISGHRSVSWYQQTPGQGLQFLFEYFSETQRNKGNFPGRFSGRQFSNSRSEMNVSTLELGDSALYLCASSSGQLYEQYFGPGTRLTVT.

CDR3 amino acids: CASSAQGLDYNEQFF. CDR3 in DNA: TGTGCCAGCAGCGCCCAGGGACTAGATTACAATGAGCAGTTCTTC. This sequence joins TRBV9 and TRBJ2-1; 8 bases align to TRBD2. V shed 3 bases, J shed 4 bases, and the junction held 6 bases outside the gene matches. There are 15 residues in the CDR3. Germline V gene sequence: CDR1 SGDLS, CDR2 YYNGEE.

V gene TRBV28 combines with J gene TRBJ1-5, with TRBD1 matching over 10 bases. The CDR3 runs 15 residues. J gave up 5 bases and V 5 bases, and 6 bases lay outside the gene matches. The germline gives CDR1 MDHEN, CDR2 SYDVKM. The CDR3, as DNA: TGTGCCAGCAGTCCATCGGGACAGGGGCATCAGCCCCAGCATTTT. This sequence encodes CASSPSGQGHQPQHF.

This clone was counted once. The rearrangement links TRBV12-5 to TRBJ2-3; 12 nucleotides agree with TRBD1. This CDR3 has 15 residues. Per the germline V gene, CDR1 is LGHNT and CDR2 is FRNRAP. V trimming: 6 bases; J trimming: 1 base; junction bases outside the gene matches: 2. The CDR3 sequence: CASGGQGAGTDTQYF. Here the CDR3 DNA reads TGTGCTAGTGGGGGACAGGGGGCTGGCACAGATACGCAGTATTTT.

This chain uses TRBV18 with TRBJ2-2, with 9 bases fitting TRBD1. The CDR3 sequence is 16 residues long. Germline CDR1 and CDR2: KGHSH and LQKENI. Trimming removed 5 bases from V and 4 bases from J; junction bases left unmatched: 8. The CDR3, as DNA: TGTGCCAGCTCAAGAGCCGGGACAGGGAGCACCGGGGAGCTGTTTTTT. It specifies CASSRAGTGSTGELFF.

The CDR3 sequence: CASNRDRVNEKLFF. The DNA of the CDR3 is TGTGCCAGCAACCGGGACAGAGTTAATGAAAAACTGTTTTTT. The V gene is TRBV6-5, the J gene TRBJ1-4; 7 positions match TRBD1. V dropped 7 bases and J dropped 4; count of bases not matched to a gene: 6. The germline V gene encodes CDR1 MNHEY and CDR2 SVGAGI. CDR3 length equals 14 residues.

CDR3 protein: CASSLLGRGSYTF. CDR3 DNA sequence: TGTGCCAGTAGTCTCCTGGGAAGGGGTTCTTACACCTTC. The V and J genes are TRBV19 and TRBJ1-2; TRBD1 might be the D (5 bases). Germline CDR1 LNHDA, CDR2 SQIVND (reference sequence). Trimming stripped 5 bases from V and 11 bases from J, with 18 bases between. This CDR3 has 13 residues.

The chain has TRBV29-1 and TRBJ2-3; tentative D call: TRBD2 (6 bases). The V gene lost 0 bases and the J gene lost 4 bases, with 14 bases spanning the gap. Germline CDR1 is SQVTM and CDR2 is ANQGSEA. The length of the CDR3 is 15 residues. CDR3 DNA sequence: TGCAGCGTTGAAGATGGTGGGGGGTTCCCAGATACGCAGTATTTT. Its protein is CSVEDGGGFPDTQYF.

V is TRBV5-8 and J is TRBJ2-6; a weak D match, TRBD1 (6 bases). The germline gives CDR1 SGHTS, CDR2 YDEGEE. This CDR3 is built from 16 residues. The ends were cut back, 7 bases at V and 0 bases at J, with 14 bases in the middle. The CDR3 DNA reads TGTGCCAGCCGATTAGGGGGTCACTCTGGGGCCAACGTCCTGACTTTC. Protein product: CASRLGGHSGANVLTF.

This clone was recorded once. The chain joins TRBV27 to TRBJ1-4; the D is unclear. CDR3 length: 15 amino acids. Germline assignment: CDR1 MNHEY and CDR2 SMNVEV (reference sequence). The V end was cut by 3 bases, the J end by 7 bases, with 15 bases between. The CDR3 region is CASSFFIERPEKLFF. CDR3 nucleotide sequence: TGTGCCAGCAGTTTTTTCATCGAACGGCCTGAAAAACTGTTTTTT.

V and J are TRBV28 and TRBJ2-7, with D perhaps TRBD1 (5 bases). CDR1 is MDHEN, CDR2 SYDVKM, per germline. The CDR3 spans 15 residues. Trimming removed 5 bases at V and 0 bases at J, with 14 bases between. The CDR3 protein is CASSPDSPSSYEQYV. CDR3 sequence (DNA): TGTGCCAGCAGTCCTGACAGCCCGAGCTCCTACGAGCAGTACGTC.

The chain is built from TRBV19 and TRBJ2-5, with TRBD1 matching over 7 bases. Per germline, CDR1 LNHDA and CDR2 SQIVND (reference sequence). This CDR3 region has 16 residues. V shed 7 bases, J shed 1 base, and the junction held 12 bases outside the gene matches. As DNA, the CDR3 is TGTGCCAGTAAAAGGACAGGTTGGACAGGCCAAGAGACCCAGTACTTC. Its protein is CASKRTGWTGQETQYF.

CDR3 in amino acids: CASSADRVGGGYTF. The DNA of the CDR3 is TGTGCCAGCAGCGCCGACAGGGTCGGAGGCGGCTACACCTTC. The genes are TRBV5-4 and TRBJ1-2; 7 bases agree with TRBD1. This CDR3 comprises 14 residues. Germline V lookup: CDR1 SGHNT, CDR2 YYREEE (reference sequence). Germline trimming cut 4 bases from V and 8 bases from J; bases unmatched to any gene: 11.

The chain uses TRBV6-2 or TRBV6-3 and TRBJ1-6; D is unclear. There are 14 residues in the CDR3. Trimming shortened V by 2 bases and J by 7 bases, and 9 bases separated the two germline ends. Germline values: CDR1 MNHEY, CDR2 SVGEGT. CDR3 loop: CASSYSVENSPLHF. The CDR3 region has the DNA TGTGCCAGCAGTTACAGCGTTGAAAATTCACCCCTCCACTTT.

The table lists this clone with a count of one. V and J are TRBV18 and TRBJ2-4; D is uncertain. V shed 2 bases and J shed 1 base, with 12 bases lying between them. Germline V gene lookup returns CDR1 KGHSH and CDR2 LQKENI. The CDR3 consists of 16 residues. The CDR3 here is CASSPVVGRAKNIQYF. The CDR3 nucleotides are TGTGCCAGCTCACCAGTCGTCGGCCGCGCCAAAAACATTCAGTACTTC.

The chain is built from TRBV6-5 and TRBJ2-5, with 7 bases lining up with TRBD1. V shed 5 bases, J shed 5 bases, and the junction held 8 bases outside the gene matches. This CDR3 region has 14 residues. Germline values: CDR1 MNHEY, CDR2 SVGAGI. CDR3 amino acids: CASSTTGVRETQYF. The CDR3 bases are TGTGCCAGCAGTACCACAGGGGTCCGGGAGACCCAGTACTTC.

The rearrangement joins TRBV28 to TRBJ2-7; a weak D match, TRBD1 (6 bases). This CDR3 is 18 amino acids long. Trimming cost V 2 bases and J 5 bases, with 25 bases left between them. Germline CDR1 is MDHEN and CDR2 is SYDVKM. In DNA form, the CDR3 reads TGTGCCAGCAGTTTAGGCGAGACAGGCATCAAGGGGATGCACGAGCAGTACTTC. Residues: CASSLGETGIKGMHEQYF.

CDR3 sequence (DNA): TGTGCCAGTAGGGGAGGGCCTAACTATGGCTACACCTTC. This translates into CASRGGPNYGYTF. The chain links TRBV19 to TRBJ1-2; D call uncertain. In germline, CDR1 is LNHDA, CDR2 SQIVND (reference sequence). This CDR3 is 13 amino acids long. V lost 6 bases to trimming and J lost 0 bases, with 8 bases between them.